The present entry profiles one T cell receptor beta chain with its context. These data come from a study of cytotoxic CD8 clonotypes in ibrutinib-treated CLL. CDR3 size: 14 residues. The germline V and J ends were trimmed by 10 bases and 7 bases, with 20 bases remaining between them. Germline V gene sequence: CDR1 MNHEY, CDR2 SVGAGI. Measured with immunoSEQ multiplex PCR; TCRdb has only the in-frame clones, and not every one. The repertoire includes around 29,000 clones, 55% to 70% of them detected once, and approximately 53% sits in the top ten. J is TRBJ2-1 and V is TRBV6-5; TRBD2 is a possible D gene (7 bases). The sequence came from a human donor with chronic lymphocytic leukemia. Sample: PBMCs, taken after 24 months of ibrutinib treatment. The CDR3 nucleotides read TGTGCCACTAAAAGAGGGGGGGCTTCGAATGAGCAGTTCTTC. This gives the protein CATKRGGASNEQFF.